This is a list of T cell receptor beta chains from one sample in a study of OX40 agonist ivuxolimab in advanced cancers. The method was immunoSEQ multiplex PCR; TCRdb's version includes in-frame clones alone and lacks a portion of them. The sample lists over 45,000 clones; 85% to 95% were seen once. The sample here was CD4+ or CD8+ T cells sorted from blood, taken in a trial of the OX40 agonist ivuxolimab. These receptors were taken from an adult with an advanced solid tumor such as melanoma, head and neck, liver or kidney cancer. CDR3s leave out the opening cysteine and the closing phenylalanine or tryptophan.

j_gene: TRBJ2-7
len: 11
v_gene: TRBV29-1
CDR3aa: SVVGTESYEQY

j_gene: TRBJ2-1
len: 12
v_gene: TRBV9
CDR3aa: ASSAGQGISEQF

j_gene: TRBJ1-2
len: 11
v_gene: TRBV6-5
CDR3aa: ASRTLANYGYT

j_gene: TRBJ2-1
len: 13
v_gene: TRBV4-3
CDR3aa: ASSQDLSSYNEQF

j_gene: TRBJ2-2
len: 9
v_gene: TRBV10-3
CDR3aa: AISESGELF

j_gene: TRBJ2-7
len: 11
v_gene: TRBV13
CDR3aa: ASSLKTAYEQY

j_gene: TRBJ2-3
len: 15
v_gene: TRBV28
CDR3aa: ASSFRTSGISTDTQY

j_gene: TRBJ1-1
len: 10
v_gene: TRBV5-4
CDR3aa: ASSATWTEAF

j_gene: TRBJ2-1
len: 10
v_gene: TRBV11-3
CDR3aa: ASSVGLNEQF

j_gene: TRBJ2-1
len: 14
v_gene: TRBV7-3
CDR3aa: ASSLTLAASYNEQF

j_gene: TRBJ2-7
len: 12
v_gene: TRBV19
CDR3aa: ASSPGTSGYEQY

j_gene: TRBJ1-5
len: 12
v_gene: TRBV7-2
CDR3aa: ASSLEHGGQPQH

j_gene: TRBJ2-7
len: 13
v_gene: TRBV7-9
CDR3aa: ASSNPRDVKYEQY

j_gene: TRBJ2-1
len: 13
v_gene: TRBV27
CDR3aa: ASSLVGLAGAEQF

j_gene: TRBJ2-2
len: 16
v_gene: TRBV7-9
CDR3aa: ASSLTSGRTRNTGELF

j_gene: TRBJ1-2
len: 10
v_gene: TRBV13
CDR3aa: ASSSGRYGYT

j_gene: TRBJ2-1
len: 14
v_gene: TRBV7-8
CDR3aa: ASSPLAGGGRNEQF

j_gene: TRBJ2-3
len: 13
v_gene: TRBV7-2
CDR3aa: ASSLVGGSADTQY

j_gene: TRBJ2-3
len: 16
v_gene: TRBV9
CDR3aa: ASSVKFGLAGTTDTQY

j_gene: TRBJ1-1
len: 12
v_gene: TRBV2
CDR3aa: ASSLFSSGAEAF

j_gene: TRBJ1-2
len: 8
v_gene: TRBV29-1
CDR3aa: SVTSRGYT

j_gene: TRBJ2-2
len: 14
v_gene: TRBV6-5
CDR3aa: ASSYSPAGGHGELF

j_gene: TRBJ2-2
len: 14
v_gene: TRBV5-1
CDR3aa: ASSLFPSGNTGELF

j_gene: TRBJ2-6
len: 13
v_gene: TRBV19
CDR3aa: ASSIAGAGANVLT

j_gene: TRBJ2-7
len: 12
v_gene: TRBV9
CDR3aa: ASSATGGTYEQY

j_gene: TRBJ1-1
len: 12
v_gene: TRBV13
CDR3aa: ASSLGQWNTEAF

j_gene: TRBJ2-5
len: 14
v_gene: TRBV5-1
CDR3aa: ASSWDLAGGGETQY

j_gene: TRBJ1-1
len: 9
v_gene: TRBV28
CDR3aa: ASRVTHEAF

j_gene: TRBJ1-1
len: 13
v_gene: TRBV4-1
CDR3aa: ASSQAGGRSTEAF

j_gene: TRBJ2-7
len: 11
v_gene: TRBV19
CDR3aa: ASSVSTETEQY

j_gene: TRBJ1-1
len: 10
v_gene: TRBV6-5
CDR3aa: ASLTVNTEAF

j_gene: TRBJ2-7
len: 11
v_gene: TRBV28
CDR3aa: ASSLGQPYEQY

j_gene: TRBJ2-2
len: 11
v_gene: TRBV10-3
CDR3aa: AISESGAGELF